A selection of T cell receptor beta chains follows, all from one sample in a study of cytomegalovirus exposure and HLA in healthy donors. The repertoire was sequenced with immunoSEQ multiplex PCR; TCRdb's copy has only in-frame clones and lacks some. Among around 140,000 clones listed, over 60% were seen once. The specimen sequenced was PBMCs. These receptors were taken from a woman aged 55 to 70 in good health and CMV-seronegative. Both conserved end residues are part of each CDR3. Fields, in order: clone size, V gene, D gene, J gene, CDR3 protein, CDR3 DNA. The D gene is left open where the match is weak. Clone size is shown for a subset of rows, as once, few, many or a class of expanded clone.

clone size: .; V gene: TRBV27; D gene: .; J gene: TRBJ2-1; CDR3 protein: CASPPTASYNEQFF; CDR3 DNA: TGTGCCAGCCCCCCGACAGCCTCCTACAATGAGCAGTTCTTC
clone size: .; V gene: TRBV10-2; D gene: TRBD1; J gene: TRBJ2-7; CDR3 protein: CARGTGAPYEQYF; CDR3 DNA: TGCGCCCGCGGGACAGGGGCGCCCTACGAGCAGTACTTC
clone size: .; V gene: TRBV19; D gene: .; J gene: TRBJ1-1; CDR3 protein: CASSTQSNTEAFF; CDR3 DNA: TGTGCCAGTAGTACTCAGTCGAACACTGAAGCTTTCTTT
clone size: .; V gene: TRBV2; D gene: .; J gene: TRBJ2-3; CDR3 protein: CASTSDYRPSTDTQYF; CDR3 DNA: TGTGCCAGCACAAGCGACTACCGACCTAGCACAGATACGCAGTATTTT
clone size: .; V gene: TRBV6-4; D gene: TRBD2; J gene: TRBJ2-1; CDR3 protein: CASSEQLAAYNEQFF; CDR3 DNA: TGTGCCAGCAGTGAACAACTAGCGGCCTACAATGAGCAGTTCTTC
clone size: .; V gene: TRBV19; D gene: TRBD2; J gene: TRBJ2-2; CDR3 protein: CASIGSRTSGITGELFF; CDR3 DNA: TGTGCCAGTATCGGGAGCCGGACTAGCGGCATCACCGGGGAGCTGTTTTTT
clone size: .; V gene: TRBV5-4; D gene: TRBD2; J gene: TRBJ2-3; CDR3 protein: CASHLAGLGDTQYF; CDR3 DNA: TGTGCCAGCCACCTAGCGGGCCTTGGAGATACGCAGTATTTT
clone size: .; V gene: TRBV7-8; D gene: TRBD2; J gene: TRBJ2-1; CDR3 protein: CASSLGLAGGDNEQFF; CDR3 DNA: TGTGCCAGCAGCTTAGGGCTAGCGGGGGGGGACAATGAGCAGTTCTTC
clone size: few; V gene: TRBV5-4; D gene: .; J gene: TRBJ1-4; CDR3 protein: CASSPTGGDEKLFF; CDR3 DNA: TGTGCCAGCAGCCCCACAGGTGGGGATGAAAAACTGTTTTTT
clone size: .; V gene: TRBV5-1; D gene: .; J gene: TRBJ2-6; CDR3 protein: CASSLLPRGVSGANVLTF; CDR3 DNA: TGCGCCAGCAGCTTGTTGCCCCGCGGGGTCTCTGGGGCCAACGTCCTGACTTTC
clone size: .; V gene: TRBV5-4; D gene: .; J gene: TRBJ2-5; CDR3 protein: CASSPPGEIKETQYF; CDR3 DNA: TGTGCCAGCAGTCCTCCCGGGGAAATTAAAGAGACCCAGTACTTC
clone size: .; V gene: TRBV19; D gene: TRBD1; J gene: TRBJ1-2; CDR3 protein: CASSMTGDYGYTF; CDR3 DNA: TGTGCCAGTAGTATGACAGGGGACTATGGCTACACCTTC
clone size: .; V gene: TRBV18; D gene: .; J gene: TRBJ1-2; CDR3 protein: CASSHNRETYGYTF; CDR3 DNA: TGTGCCAGCTCACACAACCGGGAGACCTATGGCTACACCTTC
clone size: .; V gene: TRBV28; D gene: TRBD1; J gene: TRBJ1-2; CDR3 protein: CASSTGQAYGYTF; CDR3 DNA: TGTGCCAGCAGTACGGGACAGGCCTATGGCTACACCTTC
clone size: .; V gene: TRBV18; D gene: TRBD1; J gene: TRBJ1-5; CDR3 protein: CASSPWGQGDQPQHF; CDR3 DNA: TGTGCCAGCTCACCATGGGGACAGGGAGATCAGCCCCAGCATTTT
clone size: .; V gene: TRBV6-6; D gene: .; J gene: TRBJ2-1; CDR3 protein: CASSRTEWSEQFF; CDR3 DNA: TGTGCCAGCAGTAGAACAGAATGGTCTGAGCAGTTCTTC
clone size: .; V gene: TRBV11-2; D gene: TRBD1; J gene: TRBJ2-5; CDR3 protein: CASSGGSRDRVGETQYF; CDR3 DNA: TGTGCCAGCAGCGGGGGAAGCCGGGACAGGGTTGGGGAGACCCAGTACTTC
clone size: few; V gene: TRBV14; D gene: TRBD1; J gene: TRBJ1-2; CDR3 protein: CASSRGVGGAGYTF; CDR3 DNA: TGTGCCAGCAGCCGAGGGGTAGGGGGCGCCGGCTACACCTTC
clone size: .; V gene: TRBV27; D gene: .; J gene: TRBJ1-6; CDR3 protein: CASRRTDYNSPLHF; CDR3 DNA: TGTGCCAGCAGAAGAACAGATTATAATTCACCCCTCCACTTT
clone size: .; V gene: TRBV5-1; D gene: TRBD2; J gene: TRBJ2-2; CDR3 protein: CASSLLAGGVTGELFF; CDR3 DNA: TGCGCCAGCAGCTTGTTAGCGGGAGGTGTCACCGGGGAGCTGTTTTTT
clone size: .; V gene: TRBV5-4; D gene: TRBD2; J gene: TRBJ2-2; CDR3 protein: CASSSEAGLSTGELFF; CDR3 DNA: TGTGCCAGCAGCTCCGAAGCGGGACTGAGTACCGGGGAGCTGTTTTTT
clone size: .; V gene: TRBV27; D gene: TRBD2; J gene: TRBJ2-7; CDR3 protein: CASSPRLAGVPNEQYF; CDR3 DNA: TGTGCCAGCAGTCCAAGACTAGCGGGAGTACCCAACGAGCAGTACTTC
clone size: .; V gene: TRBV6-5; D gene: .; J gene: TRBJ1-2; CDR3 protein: CASTTGSYGYTF; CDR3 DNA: TGTGCCAGCACTACCGGGAGTTATGGCTACACCTTC
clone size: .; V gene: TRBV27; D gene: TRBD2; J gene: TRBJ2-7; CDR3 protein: CASSLTSGGSSYEQYF; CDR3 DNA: TGTGCCAGCAGTTTGACTAGCGGGGGCAGCTCCTACGAGCAGTACTTC
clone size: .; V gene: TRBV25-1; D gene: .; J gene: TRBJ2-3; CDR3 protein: CASSDTGAGDTQYF; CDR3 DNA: TGTGCCAGCAGTGATACGGGAGCGGGAGATACGCAGTATTTT
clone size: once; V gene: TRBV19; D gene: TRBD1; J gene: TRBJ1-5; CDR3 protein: CASIPGGRSNQPQHF; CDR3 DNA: TGTGCCAGTATCCCAGGGGGGAGATCCAATCAGCCCCAGCATTTT
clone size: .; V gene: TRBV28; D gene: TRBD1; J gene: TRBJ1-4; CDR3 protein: CASTSARQGEKLFF; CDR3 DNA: TGTGCCAGCACCAGTGCCAGACAGGGTGAAAAACTGTTTTTT
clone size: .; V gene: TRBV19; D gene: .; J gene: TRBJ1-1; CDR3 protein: CASSRTENTEAFF; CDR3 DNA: TGTGCCAGTAGTAGGACAGAGAACACTGAAGCTTTCTTT
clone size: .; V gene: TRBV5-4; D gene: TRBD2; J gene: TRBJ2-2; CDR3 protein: CASSLKNPGGGELFF; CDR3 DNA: TGTGCCAGCAGCTTAAAAAATCCGGGGGGCGGGGAGCTGTTTTTT
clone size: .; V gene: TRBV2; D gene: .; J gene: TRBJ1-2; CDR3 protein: CASSDWRGGYGYTF; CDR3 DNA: TGTGCCAGCAGTGATTGGCGGGGCGGCTATGGCTACACCTTC
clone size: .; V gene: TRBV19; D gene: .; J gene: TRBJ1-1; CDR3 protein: CASLQPYTEAFF; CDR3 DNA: TGTGCCAGCCTACAGCCGTACACTGAAGCTTTCTTT
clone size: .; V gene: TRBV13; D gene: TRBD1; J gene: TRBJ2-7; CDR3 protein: CASSSRPGGPYEQYF; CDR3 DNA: TGTGCCAGCAGCTCTCGGCCAGGGGGCCCCTACGAGCAGTACTTC
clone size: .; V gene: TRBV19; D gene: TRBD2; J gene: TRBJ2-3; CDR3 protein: CASSMGSGRRTDTQYF; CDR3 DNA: TGTGCCAGTAGTATGGGTAGCGGGAGGCGCACAGATACGCAGTATTTT
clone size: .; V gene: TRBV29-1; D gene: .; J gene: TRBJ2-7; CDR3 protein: CSASTGTPYYEQYF; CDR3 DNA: TGCAGCGCATCGACCGGGACACCTTACTACGAGCAGTACTTC
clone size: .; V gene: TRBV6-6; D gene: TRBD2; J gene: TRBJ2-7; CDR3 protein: CATRGEPTSYEQYF; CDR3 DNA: TGTGCCACCCGGGGGGAGCCGACGTCCTACGAGCAGTACTTC
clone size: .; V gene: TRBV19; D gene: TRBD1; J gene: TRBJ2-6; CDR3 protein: CASSPIGGRTAGANVLTF; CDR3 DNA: TGTGCCAGTAGTCCAATAGGGGGCAGGACGGCTGGGGCCAACGTCCTGACTTTC
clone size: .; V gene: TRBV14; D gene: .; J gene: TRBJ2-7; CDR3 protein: CASSQDVGGRSYEQYF; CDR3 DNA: TGTGCCAGCAGCCAAGATGTCGGGGGACGCTCCTACGAGCAGTACTTC
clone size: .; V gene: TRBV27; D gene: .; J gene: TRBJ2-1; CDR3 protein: CASSLARVSGEQFF; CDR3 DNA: TGTGCCAGCAGTTTAGCGCGGGTTTCCGGTGAGCAGTTCTTC
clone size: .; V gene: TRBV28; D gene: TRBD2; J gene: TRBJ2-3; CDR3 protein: CASSSKLAGSDTQYF; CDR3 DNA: TGTGCCAGCAGTTCCAAACTAGCGGGATCAGATACGCAGTATTTT
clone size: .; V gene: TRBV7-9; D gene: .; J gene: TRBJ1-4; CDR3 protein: CASSLGLWEAEKLFF; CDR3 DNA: TGTGCCAGCAGCTTAGGTTTGTGGGAGGCGGAAAAACTGTTTTTT
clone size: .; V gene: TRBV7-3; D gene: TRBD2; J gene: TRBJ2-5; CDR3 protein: CASSFRTSGIGETQYF; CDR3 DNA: TGTGCCAGCAGCTTCCGGACTAGCGGGATTGGAGAGACCCAGTACTTC
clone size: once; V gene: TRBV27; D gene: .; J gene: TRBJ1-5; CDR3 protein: CASRRGNQPQHF; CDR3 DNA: TGTGCCAGCAGACGAGGCAATCAGCCCCAGCATTTT
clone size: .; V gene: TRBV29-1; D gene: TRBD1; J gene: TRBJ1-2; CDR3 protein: CSVGTEQGGANYGYTF; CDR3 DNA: TGCAGCGTGGGGACAGAGCAGGGGGGAGCTAACTATGGCTACACCTTC
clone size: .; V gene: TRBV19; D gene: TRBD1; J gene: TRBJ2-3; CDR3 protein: CASKVLGQGADTQYF; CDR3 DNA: TGTGCCAGTAAGGTATTGGGGCAGGGGGCAGATACGCAGTATTTT
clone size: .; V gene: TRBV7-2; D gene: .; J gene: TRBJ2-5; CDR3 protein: CASQGGPNVQYF; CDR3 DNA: TGTGCCAGCCAAGGGGGTCCAAATGTGCAGTACTTC
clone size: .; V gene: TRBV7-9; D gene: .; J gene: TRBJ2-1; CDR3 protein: CASMGSVGLAYNEQFF; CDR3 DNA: TGTGCCAGCATGGGGAGTGTGGGGTTGGCCTACAATGAGCAGTTCTTC
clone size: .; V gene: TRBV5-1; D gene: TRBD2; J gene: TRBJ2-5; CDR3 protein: CASSPQLGGGAETQYF; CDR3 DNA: TGCGCCAGCAGCCCGCAACTGGGCGGGGGGGCGGAGACCCAGTACTTC
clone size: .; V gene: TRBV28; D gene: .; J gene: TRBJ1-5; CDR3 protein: CASSLSSNQPQHF; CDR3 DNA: TGTGCCAGCAGTTTGAGTAGCAATCAGCCCCAGCATTTT
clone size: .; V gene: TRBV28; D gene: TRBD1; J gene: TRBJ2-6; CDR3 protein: CASSQGGPGANVLTF; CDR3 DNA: TGTGCCAGCAGTCAAGGGGGCCCTGGGGCCAACGTCCTGACTTTC